A single sample is the source of the 5 T cell receptor beta chains below, sequenced in a study of early T cells in non-severe SARS-CoV-2 infection. Using its own MiXCR run on the 5' RACE reads, TCRdb lists one record per CDR3 protein. The data contain 50,000 to 80,000 distinct CDR3 sequences, 8% to 9% of them singletons. The specimen was whole blood, collected at baseline. The origin of the receptors is an adult who was a healthcare worker with PCR-confirmed SARS-CoV-2 infection or an uninfected control (not recorded which).

This clonotype was seen a handful of times. The chain carries TRBV5-1 and TRBJ2-3; D is perhaps TRBD2 (5 bases). This CDR3 is built from 14 residues. V shed 0 bases and J shed 3 bases, with 8 bases lying between them. Germline V gene sequence: CDR1 SGHRS, CDR2 YFSETQ. The CDR3 bases are TGCGCCAGCAGCTTGGACCCGGGAACAGATACGCAGTATTTT. It specifies CASSLDPGTDTQYF.

This clonotype showed up many times. The CDR3 is CATRDSNQPQHF. In DNA, the CDR3 is TGTGCCACCCGGGACAGCAATCAGCCCCAGCATTTT. V is TRBV19 and J is TRBJ1-5; D is perhaps TRBD1 (5 bases). Trimming shortened V by 10 bases and J by 1 base, and 8 bases separated the two germline ends. The V gene's germline CDR1 is LNHDA and CDR2 SQIVND (reference sequence). This CDR3 has 12 amino acids.

This clonotype has ten or more counts. This sequence joins TRBV20-1 and TRBJ1-2; TRBD1 is a possible D gene (5 bases). Germline V gene lookup returns CDR1 DFQATT and CDR2 SNEGSKA (reference sequence). This CDR3 contains 14 residues. V was shortened by 2 bases and J by 6 bases, with 16 bases between the two germline ends. CDR3 bases: TGCAGTGCTAGAAGGTGGCAGGGAAAGGATGGCTACACCTTC. Translating it yields CSARRWQGKDGYTF.

CDR3: CASSLFGAGGPDTQYF. Here the CDR3 DNA reads TGCGCCAGCAGCTTGTTCGGAGCGGGAGGACCAGATACGCAGTATTTT. The rearrangement links TRBV5-1 to TRBJ2-3, with 9 bases that match TRBD2. The J segment lost 4 bases and the V segment lost 1 base, leaving 7 bases of the junction unmatched. The CDR3 runs 16 residues. Germline V gene lookup returns CDR1 SGHRS and CDR2 YFSETQ.

This clonotype was counted a few times. The V call is TRBV19, the J call TRBJ2-2; 7 positions match TRBD2. The germline V gene has CDR1 LNHDA and CDR2 SQIVND (reference sequence). This CDR3 contains 15 residues. The ends lost 7 bases at V and 3 bases at J; junction bases unmatched: 8. The CDR3 coding sequence is TGTGCCAGTACCGTGACTAGCAGAGACACCGGGGAGCTGTTTTTT. As protein: CASTVTSRDTGELFF.